A single sample gave rise to the 9 T cell receptor beta chains below, sequenced in a study of T-cell memory formation after mild COVID-19. TCRdb fed the 5' RACE reads into MiXCR, producing one record per CDR3 protein. The sample includes approximately 560,000 distinct CDR3 sequences, roughly 17% of them seen just once. The sequenced sample was PBMCs or a T cell subset sorted from them (not recorded which). These receptors all stem from an adult woman who had mild COVID-19 (a few samples of this study predate the infection). Cell type and time point are not known.

This clonotype was seen at least ten times. The rearrangement joins TRBV6-1 to TRBJ2-7; D possibly corresponds to TRBD2 (6 bases). CDR1 MNHNS and CDR2 SASEGT come from the germline V gene. The CDR3 spans 13 residues. Trimming shortened V by 8 bases and J by 2 bases, and 13 bases separated the two germline ends. This CDR3 is CASSRDSTYEQYF. The CDR3, as DNA: TGTGCCAGCTCCCGGGACTCGACCTACGAGCAGTACTTC.

Many counts were recorded for this clonotype. The CDR3 loop is CASTTAVNYGYTF. CDR3 DNA: TGTGCCAGCACCACGGCGGTTAACTATGGCTACACCTTC. This chain links TRBV6-5 with TRBJ1-2; D is undetermined. Germline CDR1 and CDR2: MNHEY and SVGAGI. There are 13 residues in the CDR3. V was shortened by 7 bases and J by 1 base, with 10 bases between the two germline ends.

The V gene is TRBV6-5, the J gene TRBJ2-7; TRBD1 aligns across 10 bases. The trim removed 6 bases at V and 2 bases at J, leaving 7 bases unmatched. Germline V gene sequence: CDR1 MNHEY, CDR2 SVGAGI. The CDR3 spans 15 residues. As DNA, the CDR3 is TGTGCCAGCAGGGAGGACAGGGGGTACCCCTACGAGCAGTACTTC. This encodes CASREDRGYPYEQYF.

This clonotype was seen a few times. The V and J genes are TRBV18 and TRBJ2-7; D unclear. This CDR3 region has 17 residues. The germline V and J ends were trimmed by 3 bases and 1 base, with 19 bases remaining between them. The germline V gene has CDR1 KGHSH and CDR2 LQKENI. The CDR3 reads CASSPASSSTGSYEQYF. The CDR3 DNA sequence: TGTGCCAGCTCACCGGCATCGTCGTCCACCGGGTCCTACGAGCAGTACTTC.

The sample holds a few counts of this clonotype. The rearrangement uses TRBV4-1 and TRBJ2-5, with 7 positions matching TRBD2. Looked up from germline, CDR1 is MGHRA and CDR2 is YSYEKL. CDR3 length: 17 residues. J gave up 3 bases and V 4 bases, and 14 bases lay outside the gene matches. The CDR3 here is CASSPGRVAGPKETQYF. CDR3 in DNA: TGCGCCAGCAGCCCGGGGAGGGTGGCAGGACCCAAAGAGACCCAGTACTTC.

This clonotype was detected only a few times. The CDR3 DNA is TGTGCCAGCAGCGCAGGACAGGGTCGGGACACCGGGGAGCTGTTTTTT. This translates into CASSAGQGRDTGELFF. V gene TRBV7-9 combines with J gene TRBJ2-2, with 8 positions matching TRBD1. This CDR3 has 16 amino acids. Germline assignment: CDR1 SEHNR and CDR2 FQNEAQ (reference sequence). V trimming: 5 bases; J trimming: 3 bases; junction bases outside the gene matches: 8. The full variable domain, with the rest looked up from reference TRBV7-9 and TRBJ2-2, is DTGVSQNPRHKITKRGQNVTFRCDPISEHNRLYWYRQTLGQGPEFLTYFQNEAQLEKSRLLSDRFSAERPKGSFSTLEIQRTEQGDSAMYLCASSAGQGRDTGELFFGEGSRLTVL.

Concerning this clonotype itself: The junction does not match germline at one end; this may be a read error. The chain joins TRBV5-4 to TRBJ1-2; the D is unclear. This CDR3 comprises 15 residues. Germline V gene sequence: CDR1 SGHNT, CDR2 YYREEE (reference sequence). The CDR3 loop reads CASSFTSLTPYVYTF. DNA of the CDR3: TGTGCCAGCAGCTTTACTTCTTTAACCCCCTATGTCTACACCTTC.

In this sample, this clonotype turned up a few times. This rearrangement joins TRBV7-9 to TRBJ2-2; 9 bases are shared with TRBD2. This CDR3 spans 15 amino acids. V dropped 10 bases and J dropped 4; count of bases not matched to a gene: 10. Germline-derived CDR1 and CDR2 are SEHNR and FQNEAQ (reference sequence). The CDR3 bases are TGTGCCACGACCTTAGCGGGGGATGGCACCGGGGAGCTGTTTTTT. Translation gives CATTLAGDGTGELFF.

The genes are TRBV6-5 and TRBJ2-5, with TRBD1 as a possible D gene (7 bases). CDR3 size: 14 residues. Germline CDR1 MNHEY, CDR2 SVGAGI. Deletions cut 3 bases from V and 5 bases from J, with 13 bases between. This chain's CDR3 is CASSYGPGGETQYF. CDR3 coding DNA: TGTGCCAGCAGTTATGGGCCAGGGGGGGAGACCCAGTACTTC.